The T cell receptor beta chain described here comes from a study of T-cell memory formation after mild COVID-19. Background on the study: Clusters of TCRs were largely donor specific. General study results and limits: Some clones that responded were present in memory (sampled pre-infection), which suggests cross-reactive memory joined.

CDR3 length equals 13 residues. V lost 5 bases and J 5 bases, leaving 14 bases between the germline ends. Germline-derived CDR1 and CDR2 are SQVTM and ANQGSEA. TCRdb reprocessed the 5' RACE reads with MiXCR, giving one entry per CDR3 protein. The table shows over 55,000 distinct CDR3 sequences, with 9.5% to 15% occurring only once. A remark on this clonotype: What it binds is unknown.

The V gene is TRBV29-1, the J gene TRBJ2-3; D is tentatively TRBD1 or TRBD2 (5 bases each). This clonotype was obtained from a man aged 18-30 years who had mild COVID-19 (a few samples of this study predate the infection). Cell type and time point are not known. Source material: PBMCs or a T cell subset sorted from them (not recorded which). The CDR3 coding sequence is TGCAGCGTTAATACGGGGCCGGGAGATACGCAGTATTTT. Its translation is CSVNTGPGDTQYF.